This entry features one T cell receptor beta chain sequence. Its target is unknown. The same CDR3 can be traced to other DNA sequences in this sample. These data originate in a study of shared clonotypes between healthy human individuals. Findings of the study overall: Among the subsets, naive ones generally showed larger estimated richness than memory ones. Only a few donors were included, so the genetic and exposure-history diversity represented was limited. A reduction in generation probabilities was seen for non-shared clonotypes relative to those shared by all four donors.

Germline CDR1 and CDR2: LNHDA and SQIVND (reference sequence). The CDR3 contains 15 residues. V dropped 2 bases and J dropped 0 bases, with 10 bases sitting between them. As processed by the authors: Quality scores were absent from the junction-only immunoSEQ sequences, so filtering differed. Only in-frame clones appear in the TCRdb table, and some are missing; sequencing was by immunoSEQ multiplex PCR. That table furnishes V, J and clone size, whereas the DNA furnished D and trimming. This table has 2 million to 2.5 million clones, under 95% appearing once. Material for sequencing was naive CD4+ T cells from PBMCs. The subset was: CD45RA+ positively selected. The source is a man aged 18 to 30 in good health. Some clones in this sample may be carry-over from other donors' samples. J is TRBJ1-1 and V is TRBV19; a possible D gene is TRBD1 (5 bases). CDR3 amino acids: CASSIQDTMNTEAFF. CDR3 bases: TGTGCCAGTAGTATACAGGACACTATGAACACTGAAGCTTTCTTT.